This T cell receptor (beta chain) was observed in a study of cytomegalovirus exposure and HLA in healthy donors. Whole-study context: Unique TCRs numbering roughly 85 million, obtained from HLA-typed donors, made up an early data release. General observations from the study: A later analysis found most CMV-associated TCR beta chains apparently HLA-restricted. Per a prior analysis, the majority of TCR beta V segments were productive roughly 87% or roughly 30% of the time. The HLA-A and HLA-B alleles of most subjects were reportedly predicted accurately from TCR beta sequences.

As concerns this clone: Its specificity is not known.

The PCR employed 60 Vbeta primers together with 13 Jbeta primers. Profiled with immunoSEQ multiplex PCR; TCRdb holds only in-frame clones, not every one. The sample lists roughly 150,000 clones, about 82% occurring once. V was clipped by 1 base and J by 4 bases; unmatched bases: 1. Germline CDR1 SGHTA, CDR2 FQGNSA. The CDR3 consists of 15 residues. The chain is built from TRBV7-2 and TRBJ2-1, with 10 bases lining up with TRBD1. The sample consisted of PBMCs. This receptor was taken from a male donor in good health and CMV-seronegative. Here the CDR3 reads CASSLEGQGYNEQFF. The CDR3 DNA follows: TGTGCCAGCAGCTTAGAGGGACAGGGGTACAATGAGCAGTTCTTC.